The sequence of this T cell receptor (beta chain) was determined in a study of CD8 T cells in Susac syndrome. The overall study: Among sequenced Susac syndrome patients, roughly 6 had active disease and eight were in remission.

Reverse transcription used roughly 0.5 to 1 ug RNA and random hexamers. The TCR beta CDR3 was amplified by immunoSEQ multiplex PCR across 54 Vbeta, 13 Jbeta. TCRdb used MiXCR to reprocess the immunoSEQ multiplex PCR reads, holding one entry per CDR3 protein. The sample lists about 150,000 distinct CDR3 sequences, 95% occurring once. Fulfillment of recently defined diagnostic criteria for definite or probable disease was shown by the patients with Susac syndrome. Trimming cost V 3 bases and J 7 bases; bases outside gene matches: 6. This CDR3 is built from 14 residues. Germline V gene data show CDR1 as MNHEY and CDR2 as SMNVEV (reference sequence).

The chain employs TRBV27 and TRBJ1-5; TRBD1 matches 7 bases. What was sequenced was CD8+ T cells from PBMCs. This clonotype was sampled from a human donor with Susac syndrome. The DNA for the CDR3 is TGTGCCAGCAGTTTTCAGGGGGAGGACCAGCCCCAGCATTTT. Protein product: CASSFQGEDQPQHF.